This TCR beta chain was identified in a study of identical twins. This CDR3 has 13 residues. With 5 bases removed from V and 2 bases from J, the gap between germline ends came to 13 bases. Germline V gene data show CDR1 as GTSNPN and CDR2 as SVGIG (reference sequence). One entry per CDR3 protein results from TCRdb running MiXCR on the 5' RACE reads. Of about 730,000 distinct CDR3 sequences listed, about 20% are singletons. A few counts support this clonotype. These same records also appear under a second study, on T cells expressing NK-cell markers. Per that study: Cells sorted as CD3+CD56+NKG2C+, CD3+CD56+NKG2C- and CD3+CD56-NKG2C+ T cells supplied the TCR beta repertoires.

The sequence was obtained from a woman between 18 and 30 years old in good health. This chain links TRBV30 with TRBJ2-7, with a possible D match to TRBD1 (6 bases). Input material: PBMCs. Here the CDR3 reads CAWERGFAYEQYF. CDR3 nucleotide sequence: TGTGCCTGGGAAAGGGGGTTCGCCTACGAGCAGTACTTC.